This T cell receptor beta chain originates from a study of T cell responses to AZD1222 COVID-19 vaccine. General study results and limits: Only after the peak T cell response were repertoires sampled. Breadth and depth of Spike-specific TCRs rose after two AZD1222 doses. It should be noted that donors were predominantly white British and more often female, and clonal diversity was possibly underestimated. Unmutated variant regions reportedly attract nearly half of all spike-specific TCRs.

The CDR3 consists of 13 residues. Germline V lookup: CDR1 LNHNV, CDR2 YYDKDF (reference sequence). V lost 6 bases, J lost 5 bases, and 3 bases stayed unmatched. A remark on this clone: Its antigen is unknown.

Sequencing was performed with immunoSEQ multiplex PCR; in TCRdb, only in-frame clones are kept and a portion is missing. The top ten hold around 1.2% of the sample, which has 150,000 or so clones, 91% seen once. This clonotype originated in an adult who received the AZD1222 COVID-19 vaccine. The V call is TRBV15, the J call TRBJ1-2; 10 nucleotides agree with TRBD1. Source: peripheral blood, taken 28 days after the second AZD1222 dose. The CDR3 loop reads CATSPGQGYGYTF. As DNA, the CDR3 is TGTGCCACCAGTCCGGGACAGGGGTATGGCTACACCTTC.